This T cell receptor beta chain was identified during a study of blood T cell repertoires in COVID-19. Across the whole study: Samples taken during acute and convalescent COVID-19 were collected in the United States, Italy and Spain.

In the authors' workflow: Estimation of nucleated cell counts was performed using reference gene primer amplification. Measured with immunoSEQ multiplex PCR; TCRdb has only the in-frame clones, and not every one. V, J and clone size are taken as reported in that table, and D and trimming were inferred from the DNA itself. This table holds 330,000 or so clones, about 91% found once. Seattle patient enrollment occurred during active infection, with longitudinal follow-up thereafter. V gave up 1 base and J gave up 7 bases; unmatched junction bases: 7. The germline CDR1 and CDR2 sequences are KGHSH and LQKENI. The CDR3 spans 16 residues.

The chain couples TRBV18 to TRBJ2-2; 9 nucleotides match TRBD1. The specimen was peripheral blood. This TCR came from a man under 40 with COVID-19, enrolled during active disease. The CDR3 DNA reads TGTGCCAGCTCACCACGGATGGGACAGGGAAACGGGGAGCTGTTTTTT. Protein sequence: CASSPRMGQGNGELFF.